This T cell receptor (beta chain) comes out of a study of T cell responses to AZD1222 COVID-19 vaccine. Findings and caveats of the study: It was only after the peak T cell response that any repertoires were sampled.

As for this clone: What it binds is not known.

This CDR3 contains 16 residues. Germline CDR1 is SGHRS and CDR2 is YFSETQ. V dropped 0 bases and J dropped 6 bases, with 19 bases sitting between them. Libraries were prepared by immunoSEQ multiplex PCR; TCRdb keeps only in-frame clonotypes and omits some of them. The sample contains about 180,000 clones, roughly 91% of which appear only once. The chain couples TRBV5-1 to TRBJ2-7; maybe TRBD1 (6 bases). The sequencing here drew on peripheral blood, taken 28 days after the second AZD1222 dose. The origin of this receptor is an adult who received the AZD1222 COVID-19 vaccine. For the CDR3, the DNA is TGCGCCAGCAGCTTGGGTAGGGGGATCTCGGTGGGCGAGCAGTACTTC. The encoded protein is CASSLGRGISVGEQYF.